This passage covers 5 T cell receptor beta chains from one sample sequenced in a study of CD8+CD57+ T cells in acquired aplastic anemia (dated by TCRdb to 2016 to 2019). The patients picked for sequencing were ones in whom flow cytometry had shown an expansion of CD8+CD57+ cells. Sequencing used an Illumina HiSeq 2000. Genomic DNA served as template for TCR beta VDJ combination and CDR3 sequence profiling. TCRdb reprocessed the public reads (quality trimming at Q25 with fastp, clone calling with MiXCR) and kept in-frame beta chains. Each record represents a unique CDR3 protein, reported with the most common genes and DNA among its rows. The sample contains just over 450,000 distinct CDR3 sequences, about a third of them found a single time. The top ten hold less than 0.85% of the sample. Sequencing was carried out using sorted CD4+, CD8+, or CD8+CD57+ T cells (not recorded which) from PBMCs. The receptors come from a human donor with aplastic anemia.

The CDR3, as DNA: TGCAGCGTGGTGACTGACCACACAGATACGCAGTATTTT. Amino acids: CSVVTDHTDTQYF. This chain uses TRBV29-1 with TRBJ2-3; the D is unclear. Germline CDR1 is SQVTM and CDR2 is ANQGSEA. V lost 6 bases and J 2 bases, leaving 12 bases between the germline ends. CDR3 size: 13 residues.

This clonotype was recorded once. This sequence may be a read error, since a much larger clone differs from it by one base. CDR3 coding DNA: TGTGCCAGCAGCTCTAATTTCGACAGGGGGGCGGATACGCGGTATTTT. Its protein product is CASSSNFDRGADTRYF. The rearrangement joins TRBV7-3 to TRBJ2-3, with 9 bases lining up with TRBD1. CDR1 and CDR2 from the germline V gene are SGHTA and FQGTGA. The CDR3 sequence is 16 residues long.

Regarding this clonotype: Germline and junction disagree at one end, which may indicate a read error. The CDR3 DNA follows: TGCAGTGCCAGAGGCCATCAGTACGACAATGAGCAGTTCTTC. It translates to CSARGHQYDNEQFF. J is TRBJ2-1 and V is TRBV20-1; no clear D. CDR3 length: 14 amino acids. In germline, CDR1 is DFQATT, CDR2 SNEGSKA (reference sequence).

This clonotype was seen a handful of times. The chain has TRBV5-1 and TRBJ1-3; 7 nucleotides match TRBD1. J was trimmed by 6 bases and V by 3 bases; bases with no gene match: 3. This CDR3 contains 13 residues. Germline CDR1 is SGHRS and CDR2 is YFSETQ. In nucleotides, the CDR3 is TGCGCCAGCAGCTCGGGACAGCAAAACACCATATATTTT. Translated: CASSSGQQNTIYF. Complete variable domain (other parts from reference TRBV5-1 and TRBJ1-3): KAGVTQTPRYLIKTRGQQVTLSCSPISGHRSVSWYQQTPGQGLQFLFEYFSETQRNKGNFPGRFSGRQFSNSRSEMNVSTLELGDSALYLCASSSGQQNTIYFGEGSWLTVV.

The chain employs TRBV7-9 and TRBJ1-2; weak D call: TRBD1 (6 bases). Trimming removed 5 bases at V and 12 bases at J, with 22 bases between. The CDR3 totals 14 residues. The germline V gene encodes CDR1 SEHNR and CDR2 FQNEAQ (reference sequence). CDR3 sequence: CASSLSDSQPPDTF. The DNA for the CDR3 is TGTGCCAGCAGCCTCTCGGACAGCCAACCCCCAGACACCTTC.